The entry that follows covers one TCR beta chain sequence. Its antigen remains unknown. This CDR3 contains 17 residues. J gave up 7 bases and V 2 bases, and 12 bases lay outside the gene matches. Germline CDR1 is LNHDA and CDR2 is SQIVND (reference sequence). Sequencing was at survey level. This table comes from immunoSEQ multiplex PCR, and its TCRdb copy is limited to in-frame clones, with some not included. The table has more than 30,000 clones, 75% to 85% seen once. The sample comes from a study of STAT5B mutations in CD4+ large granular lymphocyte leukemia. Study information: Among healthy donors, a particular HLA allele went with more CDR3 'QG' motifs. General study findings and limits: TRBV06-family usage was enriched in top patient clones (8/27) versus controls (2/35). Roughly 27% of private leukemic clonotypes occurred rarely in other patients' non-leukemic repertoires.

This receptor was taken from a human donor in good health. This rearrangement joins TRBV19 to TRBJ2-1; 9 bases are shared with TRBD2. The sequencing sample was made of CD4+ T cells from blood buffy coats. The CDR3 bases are TGTGCCAGTAGTATACGGCGGGGGGGCGCGTGGGGAAATGAGCAGTTCTTC. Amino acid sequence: CASSIRRGGAWGNEQFF.